A selection of T cell receptor beta chains follows, all from one sample in a study of blood T cell repertoires in COVID-19. Method: immunoSEQ multiplex PCR; TCRdb's copy keeps in-frame clones and lacks some. Of about 180,000 clones detected, more than 70% appear once; the ten largest clones hold roughly 2.5%. The sequencing input was peripheral blood. The receptors come from a man aged 35 to 55 with active or convalescent COVID-19. CDR3s include the opening cysteine and the closing phenylalanine or tryptophan. Each record gives: V gene, J gene, CDR3 protein.

V gene: TRBV6-2/TRBV6-3; J gene: TRBJ1-2; CDR3 protein: CASSYPPEGYGYTF
V gene: TRBV6-5; J gene: TRBJ1-1; CDR3 protein: CASSYLQGEAFF
V gene: TRBV28; J gene: TRBJ1-4; CDR3 protein: CASSQGSASEKLFF
V gene: TRBV9; J gene: TRBJ1-2; CDR3 protein: CASSVEGTGASGYTF
V gene: TRBV27; J gene: TRBJ2-3; CDR3 protein: CASSFYGLQRLAGYGTDTQYF
V gene: TRBV19; J gene: TRBJ1-4; CDR3 protein: CASSLRLQGDEKLFF
V gene: TRBV30; J gene: TRBJ2-7; CDR3 protein: CAWSFGAGGRYEQYF
V gene: TRBV6-5; J gene: TRBJ1-3; CDR3 protein: CASTYSPNRGNTIYF
V gene: TRBV7-2; J gene: TRBJ1-5; CDR3 protein: CASSLVPWQGGNQPQHF
V gene: TRBV25-1; J gene: TRBJ2-3; CDR3 protein: CASTRTGTQYF
V gene: TRBV30; J gene: TRBJ1-5; CDR3 protein: CAWKDRERQPQHF
V gene: TRBV7-2; J gene: TRBJ2-7; CDR3 protein: CASSSGLRYEQYF
V gene: TRBV4-3; J gene: TRBJ1-4; CDR3 protein: CASSQDWGHQEKLFF
V gene: TRBV14; J gene: TRBJ2-6; CDR3 protein: CASSETGTGASGANVLTF
V gene: TRBV19; J gene: TRBJ1-6; CDR3 protein: CASSLTGDRTPLHF
V gene: TRBV2; J gene: TRBJ1-4; CDR3 protein: CASSEPGPNEKLFF
V gene: TRBV19; J gene: TRBJ2-5; CDR3 protein: CASSTKYQETQYF
V gene: TRBV6-5; J gene: TRBJ1-2; CDR3 protein: CASSLIAGSSAGYTF
V gene: TRBV7-2; J gene: TRBJ2-7; CDR3 protein: CASSLGTGAYEQYF
V gene: TRBV6-5; J gene: TRBJ1-3; CDR3 protein: CASSLSPQTGNTIYF
V gene: TRBV6-1; J gene: TRBJ1-1; CDR3 protein: CASSEAGQGTEAFF
V gene: TRBV19; J gene: TRBJ2-2; CDR3 protein: CASSSRGTGELFF
V gene: TRBV2; J gene: TRBJ1-3; CDR3 protein: CASSETGTGNTIYF
V gene: TRBV12-3/TRBV12-4; J gene: TRBJ2-5; CDR3 protein: CASSFRGAETQYF
V gene: TRBV7-8; J gene: TRBJ2-3; CDR3 protein: CASSLESGGLTDTQYF
V gene: TRBV14; J gene: TRBJ1-1; CDR3 protein: CASSHPQGQATFEAFF
V gene: TRBV3-1/TRBV3-2; J gene: TRBJ2-7; CDR3 protein: CASSPPPGQGIYEQYF
V gene: TRBV30; J gene: TRBJ2-1; CDR3 protein: CAWSVLRQGNREQFF
V gene: TRBV10-3; J gene: TRBJ2-3; CDR3 protein: CAISESNRDGTDTQYF
V gene: TRBV18; J gene: TRBJ1-3; CDR3 protein: CASSSGWSSGNTIYF
V gene: TRBV4-1; J gene: TRBJ2-1; CDR3 protein: CASSQGGRASGDSYNEQFF
V gene: TRBV28; J gene: TRBJ2-3; CDR3 protein: CASSSWAGGTDTQYF